This T cell receptor beta chain was identified during a study of blood T cell repertoires in COVID-19. For recovered donors of Cohort 3, there were two negative PCRs, clearance, or symptom resolution. There are 15 residues in the CDR3. Germline CDR1 and CDR2: SGHRS and YFSETQ. The V and J ends lost 8 bases and 0 bases respectively, with 14 bases between them. Clones were read by immunoSEQ multiplex PCR, and TCRdb kept only the in-frame ones, dropping some. The sample includes 320,000 or so clones, around nine tenths of them seen just once. This clonotype was sampled from a man aged 55 to 70 who had recovered from COVID-19. The chain has TRBV5-1 and TRBJ2-2; TRBD1 is a possible D gene (6 bases). The sample comprised PBMCs or T cells enriched from blood (not recorded which). CDR3 sequence reads: CASRRGEANTGELFF. The CDR3 DNA is TGCGCCAGTCGCAGGGGCGAGGCGAACACCGGGGAGCTGTTTTTT.